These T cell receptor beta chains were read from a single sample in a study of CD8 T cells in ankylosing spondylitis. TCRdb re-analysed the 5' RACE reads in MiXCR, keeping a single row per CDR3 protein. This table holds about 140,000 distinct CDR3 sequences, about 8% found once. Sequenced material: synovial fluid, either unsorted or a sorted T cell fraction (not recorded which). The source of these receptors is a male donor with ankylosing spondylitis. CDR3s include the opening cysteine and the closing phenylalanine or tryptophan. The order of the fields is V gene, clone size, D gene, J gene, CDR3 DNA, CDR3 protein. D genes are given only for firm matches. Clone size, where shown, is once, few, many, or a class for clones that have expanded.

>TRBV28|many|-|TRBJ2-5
TGTGCCAGCAGTGCCTTCGGGACTCAAGAAGAGACCCAGTACTTC
CASSAFGTQEETQYF
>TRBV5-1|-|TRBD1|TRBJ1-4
TGCGCCAGCAGCTCGGGACAGGTAGAAGAAAAACTGTTTTTT
CASSSGQVEEKLFF
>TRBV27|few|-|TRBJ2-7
TGTGCCAGCAGCCGAGACTCGGCTAGCTACGAGCAGTACTTC
CASSRDSASYEQYF
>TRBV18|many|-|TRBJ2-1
TGTGCCAGCTCTCGGGGATCTGCCTACAATGAGCAGTTCTTC
CASSRGSAYNEQFF
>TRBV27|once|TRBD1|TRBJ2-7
TGTGCCAGCAGTTTAAGGGGGCAGGGATTTCGGAAGGGAGCCTACGAGCAGTACTTC
CASSLRGQGFRKGAYEQYF
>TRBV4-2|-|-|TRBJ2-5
TGTGCCAGCAGCGAACTAGGCTACCAAGAGACCCAGTACTTC
CASSELGYQETQYF
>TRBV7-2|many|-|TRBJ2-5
TGTGCCAGCAGCTTCCAACAAGAGACCCAGTACTTC
CASSFQQETQYF
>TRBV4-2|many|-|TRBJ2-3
TGTGCCAGCAGCCAAGTAACTCCGACGTCAGATACGCAGTATTTT
CASSQVTPTSDTQYF
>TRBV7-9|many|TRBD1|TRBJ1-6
TGTGCCAGCAGCCAACAGGGGGCGATCTCACCCCTCCACTTT
CASSQQGAISPLHF
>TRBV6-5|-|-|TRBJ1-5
TGTGCCAGCAGTTACCCTGACAGGAGTAGCAATCAGCCCCAGCATTTT
CASSYPDRSSNQPQHF
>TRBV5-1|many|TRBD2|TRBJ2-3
TGCGCCAGCAGCTTGTATGCTAGCGGGCTCACAGATACGCAGTATTTT
CASSLYASGLTDTQYF
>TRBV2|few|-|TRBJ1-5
TGTGCCAGCAGGGGTCTCAGGAATCAGCCCCAGCATTTT
CASRGLRNQPQHF
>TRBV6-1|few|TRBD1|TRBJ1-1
TGTGCCAGCAGTGAAGTGGCAGGGGGCACTGAAGCTTTCTTT
CASSEVAGGTEAFF
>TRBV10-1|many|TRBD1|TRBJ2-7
TGCGCCAGCAGCGAGACAGGGTCGACCTACGAGCAGTACTTC
CASSETGSTYEQYF
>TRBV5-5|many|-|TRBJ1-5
TGTGCCAGCAGCTTGGATTGGGCGAGCGGGCAGCCCCAGCATTTT
CASSLDWASGQPQHF
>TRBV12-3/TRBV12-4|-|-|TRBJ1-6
TGTGCCAGCAGCCGCGGGGAGGGGCCCCTCCACTTT
CASSRGEGPLHF
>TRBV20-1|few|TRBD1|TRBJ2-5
TGCAGTGCCTTACAGGGGACGGAGACCCAGTACTTC
CSALQGTETQYF
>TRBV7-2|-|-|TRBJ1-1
TGTGCCAGCAGCCAGGTAGAGAACACTGAAGCTTTCTTT
CASSQVENTEAFF
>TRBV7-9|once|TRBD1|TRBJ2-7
TGTGCCAGCAGTCGACAGGGGGTGGGAGAGCAGTACTTC
CASSRQGVGEQYF
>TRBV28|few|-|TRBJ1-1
TGTGCCAGCAGTTTATATCCAGCCCCCATGAACACTGAAGCTTTCTTT
CASSLYPAPMNTEAFF